This entry lists 28 T cell receptor beta chains sequenced from one sample in a study of cytomegalovirus exposure and HLA in healthy donors (dated by TCRdb to the late 2010s). The library was produced with the immunoSEQ multiplex PCR assay. The source is immuneACCESS, and TCRdb retained only in-frame sequences with V and J called. Part of the clones is not carried over; for the studies checked, unresolved V genes explain less than half of this, and the remainder is unexplained. In all, the sample holds 100,000 to 150,000 clones, and 89% of those were seen once. Clones ranked in the top ten supply 1.1% of the sample. Sample: PBMCs. These TCRs come from a woman younger than 30 in good health and CMV-seronegative.

The genes are TRBV2 and TRBJ1-2; 7 bases are a match to TRBD1. There are 15 residues in the CDR3. Germline CDR1 is SNHLY and CDR2 is FYNNEI. After removal of 4 bases from V and 8 bases from J, the junction contained 13 bases not matched to a gene. The DNA for the CDR3 is TGTGCCAGCAGTGGGCAACGACAGGGTCTACGAGGCTACACCTTC. Amino acid sequence: CASSGQRQGLRGYTF.

The chain links TRBV7-8 to TRBJ2-3, with 11 positions matching TRBD1. J lost 2 bases, V lost 4 bases, and 8 bases had no gene match. The CDR3 extends over 17 amino acids. The germline V gene has CDR1 SGHVS and CDR2 FQNEAQ. CDR3 region: CASSYPRGQGVTDTQYF. CDR3 sequence (DNA): TGTGCCAGCAGCTACCCGCGGGGACAGGGGGTCACAGATACGCAGTATTTT.

The chain combines TRBV4-1 with TRBJ1-6, with TRBD1 as a possible D gene (6 bases). V lost 0 bases to trimming and J lost 5 bases, with 20 bases between them. Germline V CDR1 and CDR2: MGHRA, YSYEKL. This CDR3 spans 19 amino acids. This CDR3 is CASSQEDQQSTGNNSPLHF. The CDR3 DNA sequence: TGCGCCAGCAGCCAAGAAGACCAACAGTCGACAGGAAATAATTCACCCCTCCACTTT.

This chain uses TRBV10-3 with TRBJ1-1; 7 positions match TRBD1. The CDR3 has 16 amino acids. Unmatched junction bases numbered 11, after V lost 5 bases and J lost 2 bases. The germline V gene has CDR1 ENHRY and CDR2 SYGVKD. The CDR3 loop is CAISKTGTDSNTEAFF. The CDR3 bases are TGTGCCATCAGTAAGACCGGGACAGACAGCAACACTGAAGCTTTCTTT.

DNA for the CDR3: TGTGCCAGCAGCTTATTGGGGACTAGCGGGACCGAGCAGTTCTTC. Its protein product is CASSLLGTSGTEQFF. The chain has TRBV7-8 and TRBJ2-1; 13 bases are shared with TRBD2. The CDR3 consists of 15 residues. The trim removed 2 bases at V and 10 bases at J, leaving 5 bases unmatched. Germline CDR1 SGHVS, CDR2 FQNEAQ.

This clone has just one count. This rearrangement joins TRBV7-9 to TRBJ2-1, with D perhaps matching TRBD2 (6 bases). Looked up from germline, CDR1 is SEHNR and CDR2 is FQNEAQ (reference sequence). V lost 8 bases, J lost 3 bases, and 14 bases lay in between. This CDR3 region has 14 residues. The CDR3 is CASHGGGIYNEQFF. Here the CDR3 DNA reads TGTGCCAGCCACGGGGGTGGGATCTACAATGAGCAGTTCTTC.

V is TRBV18 and J is TRBJ2-3, with a possible D match to TRBD2 (6 bases). Trimming cost V 1 base and J 3 bases, with 17 bases left between them. CDR3 size: 17 residues. From germline, CDR1 is KGHSH and CDR2 LQKENI. CDR3 in DNA: TGTGCCAGCTCACCACGGCTAATAGCGGAAGCGACAGATACGCAGTATTTT. Its protein product is CASSPRLIAEATDTQYF.

V is TRBV27 and J is TRBJ1-5, with 9 bases fitting TRBD1. The length of the CDR3 is 15 residues. V gave up 6 bases and J gave up 6 bases; unmatched junction bases: 9. The germline gives CDR1 MNHEY, CDR2 SMNVEV (reference sequence). CDR3 residues: CASRAGDREAQPQHF. The CDR3 bases are TGTGCCAGCAGGGCGGGGGACAGGGAAGCTCAGCCCCAGCATTTT.

The CDR3: CAWSRPGQNTEAFF. DNA of the CDR3: TGTGCCTGGAGCAGACCGGGACAGAACACTGAAGCTTTCTTT. This chain uses TRBV30 with TRBJ1-1; weak D call: TRBD1 (6 bases). V lost 3 bases, J lost 1 base, and 12 bases lay in between. This CDR3 region has 14 residues. The V gene's germline CDR1 is GTSNPN and CDR2 SVGIG (reference sequence).

The chain employs TRBV7-2 and TRBJ2-1, with 7 bases lining up with TRBD2. CDR1 SGHTA and CDR2 FQGNSA come from the germline V gene. The junction had 9 bases not matched to a gene; V was cut back by 1 base and J by 12 bases. This CDR3 is built from 14 residues. CDR3 protein: CASSLVGIPSGQFF. The CDR3, as DNA: TGTGCCAGCAGCTTAGTGGGGATCCCTAGCGGGCAGTTCTTC.

The chain carries TRBV19 and TRBJ1-3; TRBD1 agrees at 7 bases. J was trimmed by 0 bases and V by 4 bases; bases with no gene match: 3. Germline V gene sequence: CDR1 LNHDA, CDR2 SQIVND (reference sequence). The CDR3 runs 15 residues. The CDR3 sequence: CASSTSGGSGNTIYF. The CDR3 DNA is TGTGCCAGTAGTACCTCAGGGGGCTCTGGAAACACCATATATTTT.

The chain has TRBV29-1 and TRBJ2-3, with D perhaps matching TRBD2 (5 bases). This CDR3 has 14 amino acids. Germline V gene sequence: CDR1 SQVTM, CDR2 ANQGSEA. With 6 bases removed from V and 0 bases from J, the gap between germline ends came to 13 bases. In DNA form, the CDR3 reads TGCAGCGTCGGGGTTATCACTAGCACAGATACGCAGTATTTT. Its translation is CSVGVITSTDTQYF.

This chain connects TRBV5-1 to TRBJ2-3; 8 bases are shared with TRBD2. Germline V gives CDR1 SGHRS, CDR2 YFSETQ. The V gene end was trimmed by 6 bases and the J gene end by 6 bases; junction bases not matched to a gene: 18. There are 17 residues in the CDR3. CDR3 DNA: TGCGCCAGCACCCCTCTAGGCGGGGGGCCTGGGAGGGATACGCAGTATTTT. Translated, it gives CASTPLGGGPGRDTQYF. The full variable domain, in which reference TRBV5-1 and TRBJ2-3 provide the parts outside the CDR3, is KAGVTQTPRYLIKTRGQQVTLSCSPISGHRSVSWYQQTPGQGLQFLFEYFSETQRNKGNFPGRFSGRQFSNSRSEMNVSTLELGDSALYLCASTPLGGGPGRDTQYFGPGTRLTVL.

The CDR3 spells CSVVGGGPLNTEAFF. The CDR3, as DNA: TGCAGCGTTGTGGGAGGGGGGCCTCTGAACACTGAAGCTTTCTTT. The chain joins TRBV29-1 to TRBJ1-1, with D possibly being TRBD1 (6 bases). CDR1 SQVTM and CDR2 ANQGSEA come from the germline V gene. The CDR3 is 15 amino acids. Trimming removed 4 bases at V and 0 bases at J, with 15 bases between.

The chain carries TRBV28 and TRBJ1-2, with 9 nucleotides matching TRBD1. The CDR3 runs to 15 residues. Per germline, CDR1 MDHEN and CDR2 SYDVKM. J lost 8 bases, V lost 5 bases, and 12 bases had no gene match. CDR3 loop: CASSGGSGQGGGYTF. The CDR3 region has the DNA TGTGCCAGCAGTGGGGGGTCGGGACAGGGAGGAGGCTACACCTTC.

This sequence joins TRBV10-1 and TRBJ2-1, with a possible D match to TRBD2 (6 bases). Germline V gives CDR1 WNHNN, CDR2 SYGVQD (reference sequence). The CDR3 is 15 amino acids. Trimming shortened V by 5 bases and J by 6 bases, and 17 bases separated the two germline ends. CDR3 amino acids: CASSHSSVLRNEQFF. The CDR3 DNA reads as TGCGCCAGCAGTCATTCTAGCGTATTGCGCAATGAGCAGTTCTTC.

The V and J genes are TRBV2 and TRBJ2-2, with 7 positions matching TRBD1. Germline CDR1 reads SNHLY; CDR2 reads FYNNEI. V lost 2 bases, J lost 5 bases, and 14 bases stayed unmatched. The CDR3 spans 18 residues. CDR3 sequence: CASSEPRLASQGTGELFF. In DNA, the CDR3 is TGTGCCAGCAGTGAACCTAGGCTAGCCTCACAGGGGACCGGGGAGCTGTTTTTT.

This chain joins TRBV6-5 and TRBJ1-2; a possible D gene is TRBD1 (5 bases). V shed 1 base and J shed 3 bases, with 9 bases lying between them. This CDR3 is built from 14 residues. Germline CDR1 reads MNHEY; CDR2 reads SVGAGI. CDR3: CASSYLTGDYGYTF. CDR3 nucleotides: TGTGCCAGCAGTTACTTAACAGGAGACTATGGCTACACCTTC.

In its sample, this clone was seen a few times. The chain is built from TRBV19 and TRBJ1-3, with TRBD1 identical over 7 bases. There are 16 residues in the CDR3. V was pared by 6 bases and J by 3 bases, with 11 bases of the junction left unmatched. The V gene's germline CDR1 is LNHDA and CDR2 SQIVND (reference sequence). The CDR3 loop reads CASRPGTASFGNTIYF. DNA for the CDR3: TGTGCCAGTAGACCGGGGACAGCGTCTTTTGGAAACACCATATATTTT.

The chain carries TRBV5-4 and TRBJ2-3; the match to TRBD2 covers 11 bases. CDR3 length: 15 amino acids. J gave up 6 bases and V 2 bases, and 5 bases lay outside the gene matches. CDR1 and CDR2 (germline): SGHNT, YYREEE (reference sequence). The CDR3 sequence is CASSFSASGRDTQYF. The DNA for the CDR3 is TGTGCCAGCAGCTTTAGCGCTAGCGGGAGGGATACGCAGTATTTT.

The count of this clone is one. V and J are TRBV2 and TRBJ2-3, with TRBD2 matching over 8 bases. This CDR3 has 15 amino acids. Trimming took 4 bases from V and 1 from J; bases not matched to a gene: 4. Per the germline V gene, CDR1 is SNHLY and CDR2 is FYNNEI. The CDR3 DNA sequence: TGTGCCAGCAGTGCCGTGACTAGCGGCACAGATACGCAGTATTTT. Amino acid sequence: CASSAVTSGTDTQYF.

The chain is built from TRBV9 and TRBJ1-1, with 10 bases fitting TRBD1. The V segment lost 5 bases and the J segment 8 bases; nucleotides outside the gene matches: 15. The CDR3 totals 16 residues. CDR1 and CDR2 (germline): SGDLS, YYNGEE. CDR3 nucleotide sequence: TGTGCCAGCAGAGGTATCCGGGACAGGGGTTCCGTAGAAGCTTTCTTT. Translated: CASRGIRDRGSVEAFF. The whole variable domain, filled in from reference TRBV9 and TRBJ1-1, reads DSGVTQTPKHLITATGQRVTLRCSPRSGDLSVYWYQQSLDQGLQFLIQYYNGEERAKGNILERFSAQQFPDLHSELNLSSLELGDSALYFCASRGIRDRGSVEAFFGQGTRLTVV.

This clone has a handful of counts. The chain couples TRBV19 to TRBJ1-5; 11 bases are shared with TRBD1. Germline CDR1 reads LNHDA; CDR2 reads SQIVND (reference sequence). CDR3 length: 18 amino acids. With 7 bases clipped from V and 7 bases from J, the junction kept 18 bases outside the gene matches. The CDR3 region is CASTFSAEGTGGWQPQHF. DNA of the CDR3: TGTGCCAGTACCTTCTCCGCTGAGGGGACAGGGGGATGGCAGCCCCAGCATTTT.

This rearrangement joins TRBV28 to TRBJ1-5; a weak D match, TRBD1 (6 bases). The length of the CDR3 is 15 residues. Germline assignment: CDR1 MDHEN and CDR2 SYDVKM. With 5 bases removed from V and 2 bases from J, the gap between germline ends came to 13 bases. This chain's CDR3 is CASSRQGRGNQPQHF. DNA for the CDR3: TGTGCCAGCAGTCGCCAGGGGCGAGGCAATCAGCCCCAGCATTTT.

V is TRBV2 and J is TRBJ1-5; D gene ambiguous. CDR3 length equals 17 residues. V shed 3 bases and J shed 0 bases, with 15 bases lying between them. The V gene's germline CDR1 is SNHLY and CDR2 FYNNEI. The CDR3 coding sequence is TGTGCCAGCAGTGAGGTATGGGCAGCTTATAGCAATCAGCCCCAGCATTTT. It codes for CASSEVWAAYSNQPQHF.

V is TRBV28 and J is TRBJ1-3; D is undetermined. The CDR3 has 14 residues. Germline CDR1 reads MDHEN; CDR2 reads SYDVKM. This CDR3 reads CGVHGLHSGNTIYF. CDR3 sequence (DNA): TGTGGGGTACACGGACTCCACTCTGGAAACACCATATATTTT.

The V call is TRBV7-8, the J call TRBJ1-3; no firm D call. The V end was cut by 2 bases, the J end by 0 bases, with 8 bases between. Germline V gene data show CDR1 as SGHVS and CDR2 as FQNEAQ. The CDR3 loop spans 15 amino acids. DNA for the CDR3: TGTGCCAGCAGCTTATCCAGGAACTCTGGAAACACCATATATTTT. Amino acid sequence: CASSLSRNSGNTIYF.

This clone was found a few times. The chain recombines TRBV5-1 with TRBJ2-1; 10 bases are a match to TRBD2. This CDR3 spans 14 amino acids. Germline assignment: CDR1 SGHRS and CDR2 YFSETQ. V was pared by 3 bases and J by 5 bases, with 2 bases of the junction left unmatched. The CDR3 sequence is CASSSGLANNEQFF. In DNA, the CDR3 is TGCGCCAGCAGCTCGGGACTAGCGAACAATGAGCAGTTCTTC.